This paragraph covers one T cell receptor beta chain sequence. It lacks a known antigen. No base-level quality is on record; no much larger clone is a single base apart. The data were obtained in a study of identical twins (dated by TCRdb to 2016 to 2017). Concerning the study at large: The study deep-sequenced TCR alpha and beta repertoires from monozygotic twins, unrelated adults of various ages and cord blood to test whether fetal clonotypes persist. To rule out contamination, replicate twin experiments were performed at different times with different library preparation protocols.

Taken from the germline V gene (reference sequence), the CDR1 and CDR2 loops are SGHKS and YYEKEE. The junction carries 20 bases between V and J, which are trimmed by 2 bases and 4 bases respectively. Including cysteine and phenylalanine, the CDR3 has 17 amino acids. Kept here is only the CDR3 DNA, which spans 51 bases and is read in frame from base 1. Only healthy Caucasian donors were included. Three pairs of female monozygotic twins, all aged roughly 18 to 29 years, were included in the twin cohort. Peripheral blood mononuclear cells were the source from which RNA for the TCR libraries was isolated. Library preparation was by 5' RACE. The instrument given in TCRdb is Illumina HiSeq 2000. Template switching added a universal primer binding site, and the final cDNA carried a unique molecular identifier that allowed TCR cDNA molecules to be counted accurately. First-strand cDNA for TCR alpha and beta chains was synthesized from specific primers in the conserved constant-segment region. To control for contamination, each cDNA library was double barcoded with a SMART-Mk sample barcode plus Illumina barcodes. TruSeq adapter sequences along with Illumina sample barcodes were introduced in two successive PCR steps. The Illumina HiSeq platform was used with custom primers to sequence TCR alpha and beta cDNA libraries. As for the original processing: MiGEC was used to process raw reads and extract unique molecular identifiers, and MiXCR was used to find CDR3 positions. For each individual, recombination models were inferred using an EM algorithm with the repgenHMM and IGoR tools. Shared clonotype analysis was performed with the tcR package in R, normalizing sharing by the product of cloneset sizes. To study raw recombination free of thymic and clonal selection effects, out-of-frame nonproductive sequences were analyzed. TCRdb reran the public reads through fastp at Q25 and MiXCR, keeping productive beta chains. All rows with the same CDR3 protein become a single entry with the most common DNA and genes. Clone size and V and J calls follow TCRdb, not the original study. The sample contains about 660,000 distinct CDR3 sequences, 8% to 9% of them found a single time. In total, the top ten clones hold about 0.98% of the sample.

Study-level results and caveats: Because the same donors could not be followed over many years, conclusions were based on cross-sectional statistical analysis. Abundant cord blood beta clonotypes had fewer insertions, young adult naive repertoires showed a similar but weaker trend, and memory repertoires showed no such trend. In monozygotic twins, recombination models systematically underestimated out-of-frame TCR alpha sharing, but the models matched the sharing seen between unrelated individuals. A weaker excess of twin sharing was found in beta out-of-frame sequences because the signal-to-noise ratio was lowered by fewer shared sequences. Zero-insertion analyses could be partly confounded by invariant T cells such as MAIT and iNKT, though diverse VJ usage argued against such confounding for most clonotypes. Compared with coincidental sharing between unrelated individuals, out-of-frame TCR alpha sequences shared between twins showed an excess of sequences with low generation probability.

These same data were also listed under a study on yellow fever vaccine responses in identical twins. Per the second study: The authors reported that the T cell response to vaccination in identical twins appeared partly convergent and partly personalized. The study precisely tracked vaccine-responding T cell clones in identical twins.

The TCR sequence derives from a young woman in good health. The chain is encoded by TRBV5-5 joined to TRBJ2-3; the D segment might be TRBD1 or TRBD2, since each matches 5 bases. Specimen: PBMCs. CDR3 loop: CASSLLFRDLQADTQYF. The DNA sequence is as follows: TGTGCCAGCAGCTTATTGTTTCGGGACCTACAGGCAGATACGCAGTATTTT.